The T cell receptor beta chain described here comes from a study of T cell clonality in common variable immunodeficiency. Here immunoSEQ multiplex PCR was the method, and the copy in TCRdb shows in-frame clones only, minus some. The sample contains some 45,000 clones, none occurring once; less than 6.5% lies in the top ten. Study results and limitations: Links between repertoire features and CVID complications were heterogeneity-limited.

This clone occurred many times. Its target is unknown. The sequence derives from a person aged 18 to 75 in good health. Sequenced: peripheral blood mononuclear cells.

CDR3 DNA, as far as it was read: TGTGCCAGCTCACTAGACCAGGGGGGATACGAG. Translating it yields CASSLDQGGYE. The whole CDR3 protein reads CASSLDQGGYEQYF. This sequence joins TRBV18 and TRBJ2-7; D may be TRBD1 (7 bases). The read halts 3 residues ahead of the CDR3 end, with the missing end drawn from the germline J gene. V was cut by 4 bases and J by 4 bases, with 14 bases left in between. The germline gives CDR1 KGHSH, CDR2 LQKENI. The CDR3 has 14 amino acids.